The clone carrying this TCR beta chain was seen at least ten times. Its antigen is still unknown. The data were obtained in a study of CD8 T cells in ankylosing spondylitis. Making use of molecular barcodes, quantitative 5'-RACE generated TCR beta libraries. Each CDR3 protein gets one entry after TCRdb re-called the 5' RACE reads with MiXCR. The table shows approximately 180,000 distinct CDR3 sequences, with roughly 18% occurring only once. The CDR3 has 12 residues. Germline V gene data show CDR1 as ENHRY and CDR2 as SYGVKD. V was pared by 9 bases and J by 7 bases, with 13 bases between. Study-level findings and limits: Prior literature has documented some motif variants in synovial fluid and blood from reactive arthritis. Among TCR beta sequences, a motif of about 8 highly homologous variants appeared characteristic of ankylosing spondylitis blood.

The sequenced material came from blood, either unsorted or a sorted T cell fraction (not recorded which). The V and J genes are TRBV10-3 and TRBJ2-1; TRBD1 is a possible D gene (8 bases). This TCR derives from a male donor under 30 with ankylosing spondylitis or in good health (not recorded which). CDR3 region: CAIGQGGNEQFF. CDR3 nucleotides: TGTGCCATAGGACAGGGAGGGAATGAGCAGTTCTTC.